Below are 18 T cell receptor beta chains sequenced from a single sample in a study of CD8 T cells in Susac syndrome. cDNA came from roughly 0.5 to 1 ug RNA primed by random hexamers. TCRdb re-analysed the immunoSEQ multiplex PCR reads in MiXCR, keeping a single row per CDR3 protein. The sample carries some 200,000 distinct CDR3 sequences, more than 85% recorded once. Material for sequencing was CD8+ T cells from PBMCs. These receptors were obtained from a human donor with Susac syndrome.

The rearrangement joins TRBV29-1 to TRBJ1-1; D perhaps matches TRBD1 (5 bases). CDR1 is SQVTM, CDR2 ANQGSEA, per germline. CDR3 length: 14 amino acids. The ends were cut back, 6 bases at V and 1 base at J, with 15 bases in the middle. The CDR3 region is CSVLLGLENTEAFF. The CDR3 DNA follows: TGCAGCGTCCTCCTGGGACTAGAGAACACTGAAGCTTTCTTT.

The chain has TRBV6-1 and TRBJ1-2, with D unresolved. Germline V gives CDR1 MNHNS, CDR2 SASEGT. CDR3 size: 14 residues. Trimming pared 1 base from V and 4 bases from J, leaving 10 bases between. The CDR3 protein is CASSEGLQFYGYTF. CDR3 in DNA: TGTGCCAGCAGTGAAGGACTACAGTTCTATGGCTACACCTTC.

This clonotype was found a few times. The chain combines TRBV4-1 with TRBJ2-3, with D hard to call. Germline V CDR1 and CDR2: MGHRA, YSYEKL. The CDR3 has 14 residues. The V end was cut by 4 bases, the J end by 1 base, with 9 bases between. This CDR3 is CASSLTKGTDTQYF. The CDR3 DNA reads TGCGCCAGCAGCCTCACTAAGGGCACAGATACGCAGTATTTT.

CDR3 in amino acids: CASSPFGPQETQYF. CDR3 DNA sequence: TGTGCCAGCAGCCCCTTTGGGCCACAAGAGACCCAGTACTTC. This chain links TRBV7-2 with TRBJ2-5; D unresolved. Per the germline V gene, CDR1 is SGHTA and CDR2 is FQGNSA. This CDR3 is 14 amino acids long. The V and J ends lost 5 bases and 2 bases respectively, with 12 bases between them.

The gene calls are TRBV12-3 or TRBV12-4 and TRBJ1-3, with D perhaps TRBD1 (6 bases). Trimming took 2 bases from V and 4 from J, leaving 9 bases between them. This CDR3 is 14 amino acids long. CDR3 DNA sequence: TGTGCCAGCAGTTTAACCGGGACAGGAAACACCATATATTTT. This codes for CASSLTGTGNTIYF.

The chain has TRBV6-6 and TRBJ2-5; D might be TRBD1 or TRBD2, each matching 7 bases. Between the trimmed V and J ends, which lost 4 bases and 4 bases, there was a span of 13 bases. From germline, CDR1 is MNHNY and CDR2 SVGAGI (reference sequence). The CDR3 spans 14 residues. The DNA of the CDR3 is TGTGCCAGCAGTTCAAGCAGGGGGGGAGAGACCCAGTACTTC. Translated, it gives CASSSSRGGETQYF.

A note on this clonotype: One end of the junction is discordant with germline, which a read error may explain. The genes are TRBV11-3 and TRBJ1-5; D is ambiguous. Germline V gene data show CDR1 as SGHNT and CDR2 as YENEEA. CDR3 size: 13 residues. The CDR3 nucleotides read TGTGCCAGCAACTTAGTTCCGAGTCAGCCCCAGCATTTT. It encodes CASNLVPSQPQHF.

The chain carries TRBV20-1 and TRBJ2-7; 8 nucleotides match TRBD1. CDR1 and CDR2 from the germline V gene are DFQATT and SNEGSKA (reference sequence). This CDR3 has 13 residues. The J segment lost 4 bases and the V segment lost 6 bases, leaving 8 bases of the junction unmatched. Written as DNA, the CDR3 is TGCAGTGCCTTAGACAGGGGTTTTTACGAGCAGTACTTC. Protein: CSALDRGFYEQYF.

This clonotype was found once. This rearrangement joins TRBV5-1 to TRBJ1-1; 7 bases agree with TRBD1. V was clipped by 6 bases and J by 1 base; unmatched bases: 6. In germline, CDR1 is SGHRS, CDR2 YFSETQ. The CDR3 runs to 14 residues. In DNA, the CDR3 is TGCGCCAGCAAAGAGGGGGCGGGGAACACTGAAGCTTTCTTT. Protein sequence: CASKEGAGNTEAFF.

This chain joins TRBV11-2 and TRBJ2-3; 11 positions match TRBD2. CDR1 is SGHAT, CDR2 FQNNGV, per germline. The CDR3 has 19 residues. J was trimmed by 0 bases and V by 6 bases; bases with no gene match: 14. CDR3 protein: CASRATGTSGKISTDTQYF. The CDR3 nucleotides are TGTGCCAGCAGGGCGACCGGGACTAGCGGAAAAATTAGCACAGATACGCAGTATTTT.

This clonotype was counted once. The rearrangement links TRBV3-1 to TRBJ1-2, with D possibly matching TRBD1 (5 bases). The CDR3 length is 17 residues. The V gene's germline CDR1 is LGHDT and CDR2 YNNKEL (reference sequence). V lost 2 bases to trimming and J lost 5 bases, with 21 bases between them. The CDR3 loop reads CASSQTPSRGVSYGYTF. The CDR3 DNA is TGTGCCAGCAGCCAAACCCCTTCTAGGGGAGTTTCGTATGGCTACACCTTC. The full variable domain, completed using reference TRBV3-1 and TRBJ1-2, is DTAVSQTPKYLVTQMGNDKSIKCEQNLGHDTMYWYKQDSKKFLKIMFSYNNKELIINETVPNRFSPKSPDKAHLNLHINSLELGDSAVYFCASSQTPSRGVSYGYTFGSGTRLTVV.

This clonotype appeared once. The chain links TRBV12-5 to TRBJ1-1; D is unresolved. V was pared by 3 bases and J by 7 bases, with 6 bases between. The CDR3 loop spans 11 amino acids. Germline V lookup: CDR1 LGHNT, CDR2 FRNRAP. The CDR3 DNA reads as TGTGCTAGTGGTTTAAGCTATGAAGCTTTCTTT. It translates to CASGLSYEAFF. Variable domain in full (rest from reference TRBV12-5 and TRBJ1-1): DARVTQTPRHKVTEMGQEVTMRCQPILGHNTVFWYRQTMMQGLELLAYFRNRAPLDDSGMPKDRFSAEMPDATLATLKIQPSEPRDSAVYFCASGLSYEAFFGQGTRLTVV.

This chain uses TRBV20-1 with TRBJ2-7, with D unresolved. V was trimmed by 1 base and J by 2 bases, leaving 15 bases between them. CDR3 size: 15 residues. CDR1 and CDR2 (germline): DFQATT, SNEGSKA (reference sequence). The CDR3 is CSARVARTNPYEQYF. The DNA for the CDR3 is TGCAGTGCTAGAGTGGCCAGAACCAACCCCTACGAGCAGTACTTC.

J is TRBJ2-6 and V is TRBV4-1; 9 positions agree with TRBD1. V shed 6 bases, J shed 2 bases, and the junction held 5 bases outside the gene matches. Per germline, CDR1 MGHRA and CDR2 YSYEKL. The CDR3 is made up of 16 amino acids. CDR3 amino acids: CASRQQGAPGANVLTF. CDR3 DNA: TGCGCCAGCAGGCAACAGGGGGCGCCTGGGGCCAACGTCCTGACTTTC.

The V gene is TRBV12-3 or TRBV12-4, the J gene TRBJ2-2, with 7 bases lining up with TRBD2. This CDR3 is 15 amino acids long. V was pared by 3 bases and J by 7 bases, with 8 bases of the junction left unmatched. The CDR3 region has the DNA TGTGCCAGCAGTTTTCAGGGAGGGGTTAACGGGGAGCTGTTTTTT. Its translation is CASSFQGGVNGELFF.

V gene TRBV18 combines with J gene TRBJ2-7, with 10 positions matching TRBD1. Germline V gene data show CDR1 as KGHSH and CDR2 as LQKENI. V lost 2 bases to trimming and J lost 3 bases; unmatched junction nucleotides: 1. This CDR3 region has 14 residues. The CDR3 nucleotides are TGTGCCAGCTCACCAGGGACAGGGGTCTACGAGCAGTACTTC. Translation: CASSPGTGVYEQYF.

The chain has TRBV7-8 and TRBJ2-7; TRBD1 aligns across 9 bases. CDR3 size: 19 residues. Germline values: CDR1 SGHVS, CDR2 FQNEAQ. The J segment lost 1 base and the V segment lost 7 bases, leaving 20 bases of the junction unmatched. CDR3 protein: CASNPRDRALKRASYEQYF. CDR3 sequence (DNA): TGTGCCAGCAACCCCCGGGACAGGGCGCTTAAGCGAGCGTCCTACGAGCAGTACTTC.

The table lists this clonotype with a few counts. The J gene is TRBJ1-2, the V gene TRBV11-2; no firm D call. The CDR3 has 12 amino acids. The V gene's germline CDR1 is SGHAT and CDR2 FQNNGV. Trimming removed 5 bases at V and 5 bases at J, with 9 bases between. In DNA, the CDR3 is TGTGCCAGCAGCGGCAGGAATTATGGCTACACCTTC. Translating gives CASSGRNYGYTF.